This T cell receptor beta chain was found in a study of T-cell memory formation after mild COVID-19. V lost 1 base and J lost 2, with 4 bases in between. The germline V gene encodes CDR1 SGHTA and CDR2 FQGNSA. This CDR3 spans 13 amino acids. Study-wide results and caveats: Mainly CM and EM harbored the contracting CD4+ clones; mainly EMRA harbored the CD8+ ones. A second wave expanding day 15 to 37 was CD4+-biased; contracting clones were balanced.

This clonotype was recorded many times. Its antigen is still unknown. TCRalpha and TCRbeta libraries used 5'RACE with constant-segment primers and UMIs. One entry per CDR3 protein results from TCRdb running MiXCR on the 5' RACE reads. The repertoire includes under 60,000 distinct CDR3 sequences, roughly 9% of them detected once, and about 11% sits in the top ten. Input material: PBMCs or a T cell subset sorted from them (not recorded which). The genes are TRBV7-2 and TRBJ2-3; D call uncertain. The sequence was obtained from an adult woman who had mild COVID-19 (a few samples of this study predate the infection). Cell type and time point are not known. The CDR3 here is CASSLGVTDTQYF. CDR3 nucleotides: TGTGCCAGCAGCTTAGGTGTCACAGATACGCAGTATTTT.